Listed here are 6 T cell receptor beta chains from one sample, sequenced in a study of T cell responses to AZD1222 COVID-19 vaccine. Assay used: immunoSEQ multiplex PCR; TCRdb lists only in-frame clones, some missing. The repertoire consists of approximately 170,000 clones, with 80% to 95% occurring once and the leading ten covering around 4.3%. This sample comprised peripheral blood, obtained on day 0 of AZD1222 vaccination. These TCRs come from an adult in good health.

This clone was detected only once. This chain joins TRBV29-1 and TRBJ1-2; D not resolved. From germline, CDR1 is SQVTM and CDR2 ANQGSEA. Trimming stripped 1 base from V and 8 bases from J, with 14 bases between. CDR3 length: 13 amino acids. The chain's CDR3 is CSVEVLGPGGYTF. In DNA, the CDR3 is TGCAGCGTTGAAGTGCTGGGCCCGGGCGGCTACACCTTC.

This chain links TRBV9 with TRBJ2-7; possibly TRBD2 for D (6 bases). With 0 bases removed from V and 3 bases from J, the gap between germline ends came to 16 bases. Germline V gene lookup returns CDR1 SGDLS and CDR2 YYNGEE. The CDR3 loop spans 16 amino acids. CDR3 sequence reads: CASSVGRVGGNYEQYF. The CDR3 nucleotides read TGTGCCAGCAGCGTAGGAAGGGTTGGGGGGAACTACGAGCAGTACTTC.

The CDR3 DNA reads TGCGCCAGCAGTGAAGCTCGGGGAGTAATCAATGAGCAGTTCTTC. It codes for CASSEARGVINEQFF. The V call is TRBV10-1, the J call TRBJ2-1; possibly TRBD2 for D (5 bases). Germline V gives CDR1 WNHNN, CDR2 SYGVQD (reference sequence). The length of the CDR3 is 15 residues. The V end lost 3 bases, the J end lost 6 bases, and 15 bases lay between the germline ends.

The chain links TRBV30 to TRBJ1-1, with D possibly matching TRBD1 (6 bases). The CDR3 loop spans 13 amino acids. Looked up from germline, CDR1 is GTSNPN and CDR2 is SVGIG (reference sequence). V lost 0 bases to trimming and J lost 6 bases, with 11 bases between them. The CDR3 DNA sequence: TGTGCCTGGAGTGTACAGGGCCGGGCTGAAGCTTTCTTT. Protein sequence: CAWSVQGRAEAFF.

The chain joins TRBV19 to TRBJ2-1, with D maybe TRBD1 (6 bases). V shed 4 bases and J shed 15 bases, with 19 bases lying between them. Germline V CDR1 and CDR2: LNHDA, SQIVND (reference sequence). The CDR3 runs 13 residues. The CDR3 is CASSTKPHRVAFF. In DNA, the CDR3 is TGTGCCAGTAGTACCAAACCCCACAGGGTTGCGTTCTTC.

The V call is TRBV19, the J call TRBJ1-6; 8 nucleotides agree with TRBD1. The germline CDR1 and CDR2 sequences are LNHDA and SQIVND (reference sequence). V lost 8 bases and J lost 10; bases outside the gene matches: 13. The CDR3 has 15 amino acids. In DNA form, the CDR3 reads TGTGCCAGTTGCCCCACGGACAGGGTCCACTCACCCCTCCACTTT. Translating it yields CASCPTDRVHSPLHF.